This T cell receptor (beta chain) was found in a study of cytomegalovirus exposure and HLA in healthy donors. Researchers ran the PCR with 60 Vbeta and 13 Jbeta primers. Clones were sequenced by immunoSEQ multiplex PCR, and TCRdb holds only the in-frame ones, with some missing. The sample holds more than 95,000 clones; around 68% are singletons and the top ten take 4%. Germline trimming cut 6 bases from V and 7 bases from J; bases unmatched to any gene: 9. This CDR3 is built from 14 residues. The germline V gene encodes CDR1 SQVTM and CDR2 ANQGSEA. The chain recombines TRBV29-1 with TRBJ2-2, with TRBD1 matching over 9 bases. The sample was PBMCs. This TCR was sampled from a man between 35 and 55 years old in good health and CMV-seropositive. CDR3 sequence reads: CSVLTGGESGELFF. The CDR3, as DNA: TGCAGCGTACTTACAGGGGGCGAAAGCGGGGAGCTGTTTTTT.